One TCR beta chain is described in this entry. This clonotype was picked up a small number of times. Which antigen it targets is not known. No base-level quality is on record; no much larger clone is a single base apart. The sample originates from a study of T cells in Graves' hyperthyroidism and ophthalmopathy (dated by TCRdb to the late 2010s). In the study overall: Peripheral blood was collected at initial diagnosis, before any treatment. Following sampling, methimazole starting at 30 mg daily was given to hyperthyroidism patients, and high-dose intravenous methylprednisolone was given to ophthalmopathy patients. The study also compared thyroid tissue and blood T-cell repertoires from five or six Graves' hyperthyroidism patients. To identify distinguishing TCR V-J signatures, a discovery cohort of around 100 patients was used, comprising 40 to 45 with Graves' ophthalmopathy and 57 with stable Graves' hyperthyroidism. For training and testing, the approximately 92 patients in the discovery cohort were randomly divided in a 7:3 ratio. The paper describes TCR Vbeta CDR3 sequencing of about 140 peripheral blood samples, made up of about 41 ophthalmopathy patients, around 78 hyperthyroidism patients and around 17 progressor patients. An independent validation cohort of 18 to 20 hyperthyroidism patients and 17 patients who later progressed to ophthalmopathy tested prospective prediction of ophthalmopathy. Here is what the overall study found, with its caveats: Most expanded thyroid clonotypes (frequency above 0.001) were also detected in blood, suggesting blood repertoires may reflect thyroid immune responses. In validation, progression to ophthalmopathy was predicted by the model with more than 65% sensitivity and 72.22% specificity, a median of about 6.4 months before onset. A 13 V-J signature model separated ophthalmopathy from stable hyperthyroidism, with about 90% sensitivity and 81.08% specificity in cross-validation and 80%/75% in testing. Sample size was not statistically predetermined, and blinding of investigators to group allocation was not performed.

Stable Graves' hyperthyroidism was defined as the absence of progression to ophthalmopathy over 18 months of follow-up. Hyperthyroidism patients were newly diagnosed, had a disease duration of under 2 months, and were aged 18 to 65 years. Patients with uncontrolled infections, other autoimmune diseases, pregnancy or lactation were excluded. Clinical symptoms, serum thyroxine and TRAb, thyroid ultrasound, and orbital computed tomography formed the basis for the diagnoses. Ficoll-Paque density gradient centrifugation was used to isolate PBMCs from around 10 ml of fresh peripheral blood. Total RNA was extracted using Trizol reagent, and RNA quality was assessed on an Agilent 2100 Bioanalyzer. The TCR beta CDR3 regions were amplified from RNA transcripts. The first round of RT-PCR for the TCR CDR3 was performed with the HTBI primer set and the Qiagen OneStep RT-PCR kit. A second multiplex PCR round built the libraries, followed by size selection and purification. The libraries were sequenced on an Illumina HiSeq2000 using paired-end 100 bp reads. The study's own analysis went as follows. SOAPnuke was used to process the raw data, removing reads that contained adapters or uncalled bases, had a mean Phred below 15, or lacked an exact match to the constant primer or identifier. High-quality paired reads were merged with COPE v1.2.5, and unique nucleotide sequences were defined as clonotypes. Clonotypes were aligned to IMGT TRBV, TRBD and TRBJ reference segments using MiTCR v1.1. The analysis was restricted to V-J combinations with a frequency above 0.0001, which together covered just over 99% of the repertoires. The TCS score was defined as F50 (clonal expansion) divided by E x V (chaos), with BLOSUM62-based TCRdist calculated between CDR3 peptides within each V-J. Welch's t-statistics and random forest reduced fewer than 550 V-J features to 10 to 15, which were used in a naive Bayes classifier (R e1071). Through fastp at Q25 and MiXCR, TCRdb rebuilt clones from the public reads, retaining in-frame beta chains. Every entry covers one CDR3 protein and lists the most common genes and DNA from its rows. TCRdb, not the authors, supplied the V and J calls. The sample table records 400,000 to 600,000 distinct CDR3 sequences; 20% to 25% of these occur just once. Jointly, the top ten make up approximately 26% of the sample.

According to the germline V gene, CDR1 reads MNHEY and CDR2 reads SVGAGI. The cysteine opens and the phenylalanine closes a CDR3 of 15 amino acids. The CDR3 DNA has 45 bases and is translated from base 1. The germline V and J ends show losses of 6 bases and 2 bases respectively, and no gene match explains 8 bases of the junction. The rearrangement combines TRBV6-5 with TRBJ2-7; TRBD2 agrees with 9 junctional bases. The receptor was derived from a young man with Graves' hyperthyroidism. The specimen was blood. The CDR3: CASRAGLAGTYEQYF. The DNA sequence is given as TGTGCCAGCAGAGCGGGGCTAGCGGGAACCTACGAGCAGTACTTC.